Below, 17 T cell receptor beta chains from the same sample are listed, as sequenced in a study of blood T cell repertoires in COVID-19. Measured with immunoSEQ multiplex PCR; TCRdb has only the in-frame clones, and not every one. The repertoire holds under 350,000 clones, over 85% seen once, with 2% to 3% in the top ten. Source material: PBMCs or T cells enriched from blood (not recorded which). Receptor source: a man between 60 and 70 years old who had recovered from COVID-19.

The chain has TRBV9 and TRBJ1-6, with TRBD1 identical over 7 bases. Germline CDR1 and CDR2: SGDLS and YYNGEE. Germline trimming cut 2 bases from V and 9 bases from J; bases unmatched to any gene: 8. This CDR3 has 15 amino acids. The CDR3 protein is CASSVLQGYGSPLHF. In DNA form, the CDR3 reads TGTGCCAGCAGCGTTCTACAGGGGTACGGTTCACCCCTCCACTTT.

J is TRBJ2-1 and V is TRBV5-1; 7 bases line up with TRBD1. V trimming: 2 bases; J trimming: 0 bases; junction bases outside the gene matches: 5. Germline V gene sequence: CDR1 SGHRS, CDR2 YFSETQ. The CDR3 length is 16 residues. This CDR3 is CASSLYRGSSYNEQFF. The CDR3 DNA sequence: TGCGCCAGCAGCTTATACAGGGGTAGCTCCTACAATGAGCAGTTCTTC.

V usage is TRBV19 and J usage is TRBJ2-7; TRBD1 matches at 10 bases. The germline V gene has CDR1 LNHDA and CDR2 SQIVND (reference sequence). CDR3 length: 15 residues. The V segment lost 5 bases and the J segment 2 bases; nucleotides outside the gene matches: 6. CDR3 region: CASSPRDRGTYEQYF. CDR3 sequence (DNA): TGTGCCAGTAGTCCGAGGGACAGGGGAACCTACGAGCAGTACTTC.

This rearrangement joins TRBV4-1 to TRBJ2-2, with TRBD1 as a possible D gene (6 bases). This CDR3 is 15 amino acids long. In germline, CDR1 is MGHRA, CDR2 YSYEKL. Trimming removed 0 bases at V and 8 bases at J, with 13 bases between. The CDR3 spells CASSQERGFLGELFF. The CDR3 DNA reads TGCGCCAGCAGCCAAGAAAGGGGGTTTTTAGGGGAGCTGTTTTTT.

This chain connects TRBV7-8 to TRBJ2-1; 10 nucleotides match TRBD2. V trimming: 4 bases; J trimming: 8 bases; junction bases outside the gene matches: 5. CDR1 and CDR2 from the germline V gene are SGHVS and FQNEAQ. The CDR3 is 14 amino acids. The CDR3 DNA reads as TGTGCCAGCAGCTACGGGACTAGCGACGATGAGCAGTTCTTC. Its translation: CASSYGTSDDEQFF.

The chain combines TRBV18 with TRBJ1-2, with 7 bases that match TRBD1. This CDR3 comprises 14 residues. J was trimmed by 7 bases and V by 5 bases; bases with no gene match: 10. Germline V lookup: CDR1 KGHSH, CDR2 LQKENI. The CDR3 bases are TGTGCCAGCTCAGCAACTCAGGGGGACTCTGGCTACACCTTC. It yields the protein CASSATQGDSGYTF.

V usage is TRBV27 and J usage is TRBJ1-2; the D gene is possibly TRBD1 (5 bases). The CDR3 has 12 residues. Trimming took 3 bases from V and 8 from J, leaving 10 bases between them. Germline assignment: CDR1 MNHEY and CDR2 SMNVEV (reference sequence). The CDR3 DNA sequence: TGTGCCAGCAGTTTTTCAGGGCGGGGCTACACCTTC. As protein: CASSFSGRGYTF.

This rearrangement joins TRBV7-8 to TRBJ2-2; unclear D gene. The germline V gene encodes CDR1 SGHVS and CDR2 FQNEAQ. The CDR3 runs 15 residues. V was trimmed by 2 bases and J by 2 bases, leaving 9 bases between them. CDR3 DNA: TGTGCCAGCAGCTTAAGGAGAGGCAACACCGGGGAGCTGTTTTTT. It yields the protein CASSLRRGNTGELFF.

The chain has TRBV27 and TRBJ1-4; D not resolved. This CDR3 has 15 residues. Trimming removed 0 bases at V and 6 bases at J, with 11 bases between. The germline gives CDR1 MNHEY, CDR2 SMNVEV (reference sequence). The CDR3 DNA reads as TGTGCCAGCAGTTTATCGTTGACCCGGGATGAAAAACTGTTTTTT. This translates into CASSLSLTRDEKLFF. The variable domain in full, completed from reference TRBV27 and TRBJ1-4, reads EAQVTQNPRYLITVTGKKLTVTCSQNMNHEYMSWYRQDPGLGLRQIYYSMNVEVTDKGDVPEGYKVSRKEKRNFPLILESPSPNQTSLYFCASSLSLTRDEKLFFGSGTQLSVL.

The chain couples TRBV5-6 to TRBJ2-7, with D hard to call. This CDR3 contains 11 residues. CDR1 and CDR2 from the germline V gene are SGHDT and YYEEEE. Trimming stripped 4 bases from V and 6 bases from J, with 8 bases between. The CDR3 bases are TGTGCCAGCAGCCTTACGAGCGAGCAGTACTTC. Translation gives CASSLTSEQYF.

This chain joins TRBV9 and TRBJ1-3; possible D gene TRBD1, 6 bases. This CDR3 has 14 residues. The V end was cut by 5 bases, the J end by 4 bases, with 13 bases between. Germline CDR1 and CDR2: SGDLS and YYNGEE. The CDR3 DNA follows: TGTGCCAGCAGTCCTACAGGGCCCGGAAACACCATATATTTT. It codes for CASSPTGPGNTIYF.

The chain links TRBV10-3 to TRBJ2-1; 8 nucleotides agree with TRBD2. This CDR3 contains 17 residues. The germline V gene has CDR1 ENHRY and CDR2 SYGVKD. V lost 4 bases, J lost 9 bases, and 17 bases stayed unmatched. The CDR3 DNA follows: TGTGCCATCAGTGCCAGGGAGGGGCTAGCGGGCGGTGGTGAGCAGTTCTTC. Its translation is CAISAREGLAGGGEQFF.

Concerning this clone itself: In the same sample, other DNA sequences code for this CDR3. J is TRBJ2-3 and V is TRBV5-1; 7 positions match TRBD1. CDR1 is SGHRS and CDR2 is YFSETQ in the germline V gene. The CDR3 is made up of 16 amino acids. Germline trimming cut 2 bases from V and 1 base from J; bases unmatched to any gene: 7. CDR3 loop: CASSFRGRSGTDTQYF. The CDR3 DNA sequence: TGCGCCAGCAGCTTTAGGGGGCGCTCGGGCACAGATACGCAGTATTTT. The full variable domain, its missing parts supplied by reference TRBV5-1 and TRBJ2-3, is KAGVTQTPRYLIKTRGQQVTLSCSPISGHRSVSWYQQTPGQGLQFLFEYFSETQRNKGNFPGRFSGRQFSNSRSEMNVSTLELGDSALYLCASSFRGRSGTDTQYFGPGTRLTVL.

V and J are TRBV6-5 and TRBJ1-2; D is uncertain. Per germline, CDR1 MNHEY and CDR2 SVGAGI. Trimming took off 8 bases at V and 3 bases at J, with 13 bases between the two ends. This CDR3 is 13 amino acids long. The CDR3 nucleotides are TGTGCCAGCCGCCCCCAGGCTTACTATGGCTACACCTTC. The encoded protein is CASRPQAYYGYTF.

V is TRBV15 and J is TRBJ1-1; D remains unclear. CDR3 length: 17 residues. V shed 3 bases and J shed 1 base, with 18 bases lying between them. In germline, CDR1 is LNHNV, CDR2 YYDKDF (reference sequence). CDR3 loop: CATSRAHMSEWNTEAFF. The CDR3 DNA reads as TGTGCCACCAGCAGGGCCCACATGTCGGAGTGGAACACTGAAGCTTTCTTT.

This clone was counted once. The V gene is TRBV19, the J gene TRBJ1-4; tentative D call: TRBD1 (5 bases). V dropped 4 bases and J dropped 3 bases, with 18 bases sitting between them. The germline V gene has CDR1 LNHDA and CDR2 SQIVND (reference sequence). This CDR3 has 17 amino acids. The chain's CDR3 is CASSTGGRRRANEKLFF. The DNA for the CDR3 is TGTGCCAGTAGTACGGGGGGACGCCGGCGGGCTAATGAAAAACTGTTTTTT. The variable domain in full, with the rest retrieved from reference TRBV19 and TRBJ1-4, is DGGITQSPKYLFRKEGQNVTLSCEQNLNHDAMYWYRQDPGQGLRLIYYSQIVNDFQKGDIAEGYSVSREKKESFPLTVTSAQKNPTAFYLCASSTGGRRRANEKLFFGSGTQLSVL.

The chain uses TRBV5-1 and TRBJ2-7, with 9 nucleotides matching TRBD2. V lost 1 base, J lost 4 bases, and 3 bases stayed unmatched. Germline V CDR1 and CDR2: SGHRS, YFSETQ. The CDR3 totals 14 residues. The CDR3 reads CASSLLSGGYEQYF. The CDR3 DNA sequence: TGCGCCAGCAGCTTGTTAAGCGGGGGGTACGAGCAGTACTTC. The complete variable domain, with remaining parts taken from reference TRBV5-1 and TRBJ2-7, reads KAGVTQTPRYLIKTRGQQVTLSCSPISGHRSVSWYQQTPGQGLQFLFEYFSETQRNKGNFPGRFSGRQFSNSRSEMNVSTLELGDSALYLCASSLLSGGYEQYFGPGTRLTVT.